These 21 T cell receptor beta chains were all obtained from the same sample, sequenced in a study of blood T cell repertoires in COVID-19. Assay: immunoSEQ multiplex PCR; the TCRdb copy retains only in-frame clones and omits some. The sample lists under 85,000 clones, 86% occurring once. Sample: peripheral blood. These TCRs come from an older man in a cohort sampled during active COVID-19.

The rearrangement links TRBV5-4 to TRBJ1-2; D is possibly TRBD1 (5 bases). Germline V gene lookup returns CDR1 SGHNT and CDR2 YYREEE (reference sequence). The CDR3 has 18 residues. Trimming pared 0 bases from V and 4 bases from J, leaving 22 bases between. CDR3: CASSLAVTVGAGVYGYTF. The CDR3 DNA is TGTGCCAGCAGCTTGGCCGTGACTGTGGGAGCGGGGGTCTATGGCTACACCTTC.

The chain combines TRBV9 with TRBJ2-5; 8 bases fit TRBD2. This CDR3 spans 15 amino acids. Germline assignment: CDR1 SGDLS and CDR2 YYNGEE. The ends lost 0 bases at V and 1 base at J; junction bases unmatched: 2. CDR3 region: CASSVEAGGQETQYF. The CDR3 nucleotides read TGTGCCAGCAGCGTAGAGGCGGGAGGCCAAGAGACCCAGTACTTC.

This chain connects TRBV29-1 to TRBJ1-1, with 8 bases fitting TRBD1. The CDR3 sequence is 13 residues long. Germline V gene data show CDR1 as SQVTM and CDR2 as ANQGSEA. V trimming: 6 bases; J trimming: 1 base; junction bases outside the gene matches: 4. CDR3 protein: CSVQGASNTEAFF. The CDR3 DNA sequence: TGCAGCGTCCAGGGGGCTTCGAACACTGAAGCTTTCTTT.

J is TRBJ1-4 and V is TRBV11-3, with 11 bases matching TRBD1. Germline V gene data show CDR1 as SGHNT and CDR2 as YENEEA. The V segment lost 3 bases and the J segment 5 bases; nucleotides outside the gene matches: 5. The CDR3 sequence is 16 residues long. CDR3 bases: TGTGCCAGCAGCTTGGACAGGGGGCCCTTCAATGAAAAACTGTTTTTT. Amino acid sequence: CASSLDRGPFNEKLFF.

The chain couples TRBV5-1 to TRBJ2-1; 8 positions agree with TRBD2. The CDR3 extends over 14 amino acids. The trim removed 4 bases at V and 6 bases at J, leaving 6 bases unmatched. Germline assignment: CDR1 SGHRS and CDR2 YFSETQ. The CDR3: CASSPRTSPNEQFF. The CDR3 nucleotides are TGCGCCAGCAGCCCCCGGACTAGCCCCAATGAGCAGTTCTTC.

V usage is TRBV19 and J usage is TRBJ2-1; D might be TRBD1 (6 bases). CDR1 is LNHDA and CDR2 is SQIVND in the germline V gene (reference sequence). The CDR3 spans 13 residues. The V end was cut by 5 bases, the J end by 8 bases, with 13 bases between. CDR3 bases: TGTGCCAGTAGTGGGACAATGGTGGATGAGCAGTTCTTC. Translated, it gives CASSGTMVDEQFF.

The CDR3 nucleotides are TGTGCCAGCAGCTTAGATCACCACAGGTACTCCTACGAGCAGTACTTC. It codes for CASSLDHHRYSYEQYF. The chain uses TRBV7-2 and TRBJ2-7, with D possibly being TRBD1 (5 bases). This CDR3 has 16 amino acids. V gave up 1 base and J gave up 0 bases, with 13 bases separating them. Per germline, CDR1 SGHTA and CDR2 FQGNSA.

The rearrangement joins TRBV19 to TRBJ1-3; 9 bases map to TRBD1. The J segment lost 0 bases and the V segment lost 6 bases, leaving 6 bases of the junction unmatched. Germline V CDR1 and CDR2: LNHDA, SQIVND (reference sequence). The length of the CDR3 is 16 residues. CDR3 sequence reads: CASRPGQGLSGNTIYF. CDR3 DNA: TGTGCCAGTAGGCCGGGACAGGGCCTCTCTGGAAACACCATATATTTT.

V and J are TRBV18 and TRBJ2-1, with D unresolved. V was pared by 0 bases and J by 8 bases, with 8 bases between. The CDR3 covers 13 residues. The V gene's germline CDR1 is KGHSH and CDR2 LQKENI. The CDR3 DNA sequence: TGTGCCAGCTCACCACCGAGTTTCTATGAGCAGTTCTTC. This gives the protein CASSPPSFYEQFF.

The rearrangement uses TRBV2 and TRBJ1-5, with D unresolved. The germline CDR1 and CDR2 sequences are SNHLY and FYNNEI. Trimming removed 4 bases at V and 5 bases at J, with 15 bases between. The CDR3 consists of 15 residues. This chain's CDR3 is CASSGVRGAHQPQHF. CDR3 bases: TGTGCCAGCAGTGGCGTACGGGGAGCCCATCAGCCCCAGCATTTT.

V and J are TRBV28 and TRBJ1-5; weak D call: TRBD1 (6 bases). Germline lookup yields CDR1 MDHEN and CDR2 SYDVKM. The CDR3 spans 18 residues. With 2 bases removed from V and 0 bases from J, the gap between germline ends came to 17 bases. The CDR3 here is CASSLGPLQGISNQPQHF. The CDR3 DNA reads TGTGCCAGCAGTTTAGGTCCCCTACAGGGCATTAGCAATCAGCCCCAGCATTTT.

The V call is TRBV4-1, the J call TRBJ1-5; D not certain. The CDR3 has 17 residues. The germline V gene encodes CDR1 MGHRA and CDR2 YSYEKL. Trimming took 0 bases from V and 1 from J, leaving 13 bases between them. This CDR3 reads CASSQEGRSASNQPQHF. The CDR3 region has the DNA TGCGCCAGCAGCCAAGAAGGCCGGAGCGCAAGCAATCAGCCCCAGCATTTT.

In its sample, this clone was seen once. The chain uses TRBV3-1 (or the pseudogene TRBV3-2) and TRBJ1-5; possibly TRBD1 for D (6 bases). This CDR3 is built from 14 residues. Germline V CDR1 and CDR2: LGHDT, YNNKEL (reference sequence). Trimming removed 2 bases at V and 6 bases at J, with 11 bases between. Written as DNA, the CDR3 is TGTGCCAGCAGCCAAAGACAGGAGTGTCAGCCCCAGCATTTT. It encodes CASSQRQECQPQHF.

For the CDR3, the DNA is TGTGCCAGCAGTTTCCCCGGGACAGGCCCAAATCAGCCCCAGCATTTT. Translation gives CASSFPGTGPNQPQHF. The rearrangement joins TRBV28 to TRBJ1-5, with 8 bases aligning to TRBD1. Germline V gene sequence: CDR1 MDHEN, CDR2 SYDVKM. V shed 3 bases, J shed 4 bases, and the junction held 8 bases outside the gene matches. CDR3 length equals 16 residues.

V usage is TRBV19 and J usage is TRBJ1-4, with 8 bases aligning to TRBD1. The V segment lost 4 bases and the J segment 2 bases; nucleotides outside the gene matches: 0. This CDR3 contains 14 residues. CDR1 and CDR2 (germline): LNHDA, SQIVND (reference sequence). The CDR3 loop is CASSRQGTNEKLFF. The CDR3 bases are TGTGCCAGTAGTAGACAGGGGACTAATGAAAAACTGTTTTTT.

In this sample, this clone turned up once. The rearrangement links TRBV19 to TRBJ2-1; TRBD2 matches at 14 bases. CDR3 size: 17 residues. The V segment lost 1 base and the J segment 6 bases; nucleotides outside the gene matches: 5. CDR1 is LNHDA and CDR2 is SQIVND in the germline V gene (reference sequence). Here the CDR3 reads CASSIVSGTSGGNEQFF. In nucleotides, the CDR3 is TGTGCCAGTAGTATAGTTAGCGGGACTAGCGGGGGCAATGAGCAGTTCTTC.

The genes are TRBV25-1 and TRBJ1-2, with 10 bases aligning to TRBD1. Germline V gene data show CDR1 as MGHDK and CDR2 as SYGVNS. This CDR3 comprises 17 residues. J gave up 4 bases and V 5 bases, and 13 bases lay outside the gene matches. CDR3 nucleotide sequence: TGTGCCAGCAGTACTCGACAGGGGGCATCGCTAGGCTATGGCTACACCTTC. It is translated as CASSTRQGASLGYGYTF.

The rearrangement uses TRBV6-5 and TRBJ1-6; 10 positions agree with TRBD1. The CDR3 consists of 15 residues. Germline lookup yields CDR1 MNHEY and CDR2 SVGAGI. The V and J ends lost 6 bases and 6 bases, in that order; junction bases with no gene match: 5. This CDR3 is CASRTGGAGNSPLHF. CDR3 sequence (DNA): TGTGCCAGCAGGACAGGGGGCGCGGGTAATTCACCCCTCCACTTT.

V is TRBV7-2 and J is TRBJ1-1; TRBD1 matches at 8 bases. Trimming removed 6 bases from V and 4 bases from J; junction bases left unmatched: 7. This CDR3 has 14 residues. CDR1 and CDR2 from the germline V gene are SGHTA and FQGNSA. The CDR3, as DNA: TGTGCCAGCAGTCCACAGGGGGGCATCACTGAAGCTTTCTTT. Protein sequence: CASSPQGGITEAFF.

The gene calls are TRBV28 and TRBJ1-1; no clear D gene. The CDR3 spans 12 residues. Per germline, CDR1 MDHEN and CDR2 SYDVKM. Trimming shortened V by 5 bases and J by 5 bases, and 9 bases separated the two germline ends. This chain's CDR3 is CASSPRETEAFF. In DNA form, the CDR3 reads TGTGCCAGCAGTCCGAGAGAAACTGAAGCTTTCTTT.

The rearrangement joins TRBV6-5 to TRBJ1-6; 7 nucleotides match TRBD1. The V gene end was trimmed by 7 bases and the J gene end by 8 bases; junction bases not matched to a gene: 2. Germline CDR1 MNHEY, CDR2 SVGAGI. The CDR3 contains 12 residues. The CDR3 loop is CASTQGDSPLHF. The CDR3 DNA sequence: TGTGCCAGCACGCAGGGGGATTCACCCCTCCACTTT.